Included here is one TCR beta chain sequence, with context. What it binds is not known. This entry comes from a study of cytomegalovirus exposure and HLA in healthy donors. At the level of the study: The 500 to 850 first-cohort repertoires and the 100 to 150 validation repertoires shared the same platform, a later analysis reported. The study's findings and limits: Usually a TCR sequence was rare, but some public TCRs were found in many donors. Subsequent analysis revealed that first-cohort TCR clusters tended to co-occur in the 100 to 150 validation repertoires.

Measured with immunoSEQ multiplex PCR; TCRdb has only the in-frame clones, and not every one. Among tens of thousands of clones listed, 90% to 97% were seen once. Sequenced sample: PBMCs. This TCR came from a man in his late teens or twenties in good health and CMV-seronegative.

CDR3 coding DNA: TGTGCCAGCTCACCCCCGGGCGGGGAGCTGTTTTTT. Its protein product is CASSPPGGELFF. The V gene is TRBV18, the J gene TRBJ2-2, with no clear D. CDR1 is KGHSH, CDR2 LQKENI, per germline. The V end lost 3 bases, the J end lost 7 bases, and 6 bases lay between the germline ends. The CDR3 covers 12 residues. The entire variable domain, with the rest obtained from reference TRBV18 and TRBJ2-2, is as follows: NAGVMQNPRHLVRRRGQEARLRCSPMKGHSHVYWYRQLPEEGLKFMVYLQKENIIDESGMPKERFSAEFPKEGPSILRIQQVVRGDSAAYFCASSPPGGELFFGEGSRLTVL.